This section outlines one T cell receptor (beta chain) sequence together with its context. It lacks a known antigen. No per-base quality is available; no much larger clone lies one base away. The data are from a study of cytomegalovirus exposure and HLA in healthy donors (dated 2017 in TCRdb). Describing the broader study: An earlier analysis of several hundred of the donors reported about 250 Gb of sequence data and around 120 million unique TCR beta sequences from about 200 million T cells. An early release covering roughly 600 HLA-typed donors comprised approximately 300 gigabases of sequencing data and around 85 million unique TCR sequences. The genetic ancestry cluster associated with self-reported Caucasian donors included roughly 84% of the 398 genotyped donors. The study aimed to test whether cataloging public T cell receptors could reveal signatures of past pathogen exposure. The T cell repertoires of some 670 subjects were profiled by immunosequencing and related to cytomegalovirus serostatus. Along with the roughly 610-subject first cohort, a separate validation cohort of some 130 different subjects was used. To predict cytomegalovirus infection status, the study combined high-throughput TCR immunosequencing, statistical association of individual TCRs with disease status, and machine learning. A later analysis re-examined previously published TCR beta repertoires from more than 600 donors and added high-resolution HLA genotyping to investigate patterns of TCR occurrence. In the later analysis, no new phenotypic data were used to find candidate immune exposures; instead, reliance was placed on TCR beta sequences and their occurrence across donors. To decide whether each TCR beta V gene segment behaved as functional or pseudogenic, an earlier analysis of fewer than 750 of the donors relied on high-throughput TCR beta sequencing. Donor age, sex, ethnicity and CMV serostatus were compiled alongside the repertoire data. Genome-wide SNP genotypes for about three fifths of the 666 donors were used in a later genetic analysis, which treated that subset as a discovery cohort. All discovery cohort repertoires had been generated using a single sequencing platform. Class I and class II HLA loci were covered by the typing at four-digit resolution. The number of typed donors differed by locus: roughly 629-640 for A, B, C, DRB1 and DQB1; 500 to 550 for DQA1; 606 for DPA1; and some 470 for DPB1. Five DR-DQ haplotypes were treated as single units for association and clustering because of strong linkage in the cohort. Across approximately 400 genotyped donors of the cohort, an average of 235,054 unique TCR beta nucleotide sequences per donor were sequenced, and about a sixth of those sequences were non-productive. General findings and caveats noted by the study authors: Three of the identified cytomegalovirus-associated TCR beta chains were confirmed in vitro to be specific for cytomegalovirus antigens. A cluster of highly shared sequence variants was judged likely to represent a technical artifact of the sequencing pipeline. In a later analysis, some 18,000 TCR beta sequences were associated with specific HLA alleles at a false discovery rate of 0.05. This cohort had only TCR beta chains sequenced, and the lack of alpha or paired-chain data limited which features could be detected. Immune exposure information for the cohort was limited to CMV serostatus. It was suggested by the authors that the approach could potentially be generalized to other disease states and immunological phenotypes. A later genetic analysis reported fewer N-insertions in productive TCRs among donors in an Asian-associated ancestry cluster than the roughly 700-donor mean. A further reported finding was that TCR beta sequences accurately predicted the HLA-A and HLA-B alleles for most subjects in the first cohort. Most TCR sequences were observed very rarely across donors, whereas some public TCRs were present in many individuals. The classifier was reported to diagnose cytomegalovirus status with high specificity and sensitivity in both the original cohort and the validation cohort. In the study, around 150 TCR beta chains were listed as associated with cytomegalovirus. A later genetic analysis associated a missense DCLRE1C variant with V-gene and J-gene trimming of TCR beta chains, and an independent cohort replicated the association. Some IMGT-functional V segments, including TRBV6-2 and TRBV6-3, could not be distinguished by the 87-base-pair reads and were therefore excluded. Assigning TCR associations to individual alleles was difficult when HLA alleles, especially DR and DQ, strongly co-occurred. Correlated functional status among segregating V segments might be attributable to linkage disequilibrium, but an unknown experimental factor could not be ruled out. A later analysis found that HLA-associated TCR beta chains were more clonally expanded and had lower generation probabilities than equally common non-associated chains. In an earlier analysis of fewer than 750 of the donors, most TCR beta V segments were observed in productive rearrangements about 90% or about 30% of the time, broadly matching IMGT annotations. Because counts were too low, 15 to 20 rarely observed V segments, including chromosome 9 orphons, were excluded from the earlier analysis of some 540 of the donors. According to a later analysis, TCR association rates differed among HLA loci, with DRB1 alleles showing the most associated TCRs and HLA-C alleles showing the fewest. HLA typing was unavailable for some donors at each locus, so association tests used only the typed subset. According to a later analysis, parvovirus B19, influenza, CMV and Epstein-Barr virus appeared linked to several top co-occurrence clusters. Most CMV-associated TCR beta chains appeared to be HLA-restricted in a later analysis, and the HLA associations seemed to be driven largely by CMV exposure. Sequencing depth was assumed to be roughly uniform across donors in the presence/absence analyses, though that assumption may not hold.

Between the V and J ends, shortened by 4 bases and 2 bases respectively, the junction contains 15 bases. The cysteine opens and the phenylalanine closes a CDR3 of 16 amino acids. Solely the CDR3 DNA is kept, with 48 bases framed from the first base. The germline V gene (reference sequence) yields LNHDA for CDR1 and SQIVND for CDR2. Preparation of the library involved the immunoSEQ multiplex PCR assay. For the multiplex PCR, a mixture combining 60 forward primers for TCR Vbeta segments and 13 reverse primers for TCR Jbeta segments was used. The CDR3 region of rearranged TCR beta genes was amplified from genomic DNA with a multiplex PCR assay. The Illumina HiSeq System was used to sequence the amplified TCR beta libraries as 87-base-pair reads. The authors processed their data as follows. Across the 500 to 750 repertoires, a later analysis counted tens of millions of unique TCR beta chains, roughly 11 million of which were shared by at least two donors. To remove PCR and sequencing errors, raw reads were error-corrected and collapsed into unique sequences using a nearest-neighbor algorithm that merged closely related sequences. To assign V, D and J gene segments, CDR3 sequences were aligned to IMGT reference sequences. For a sequence to be retained, at least a six-nucleotide match to both a V gene segment and a J gene segment was required. A rearrangement counted as productive if the CDR3 had no stop codons and remained in frame with V and J, and every other rearrangement counted as non-productive. Following IMGT convention, CDR3 was defined as the stretch from the second conserved V-encoded cysteine up to the conserved J-encoded phenylalanine. In an earlier analysis of roughly 580 of the donors, sequences lacking an unambiguous match to a single V gene segment were excluded. In an earlier analysis of 587 of the donors, V segments were called functional above 56.7% productive rearrangements and were called segregating when the between-donor standard deviation exceeded 5%. A statistical classification framework was developed to diagnose cytomegalovirus status using the catalog of TCR beta chain sequences. V and J gene assignment, in a later analysis, came from comparing TCR nucleotide sequences with IMGT/GENE-DB human TR gene sequences. Using the TCRdist pipeline, a later analysis assigned CDR3 sequences along with most-parsimonious VDJ recombination scenarios. In a later analysis, each TCR beta chain was defined by its CDR3 amino acid sequence together with its V-gene family, and reads without a unique V-gene family were excluded. A later analysis removed roughly 590 highly shared, low-generation-probability nucleotide sequences to deal with suspected cross-contamination and a sequencing artifact. In a later analysis, a clonal expansion index for each public chain was calculated from normalized within-repertoire ranks of inferred template counts. Generation probabilities in a later analysis came from a VDJ recombination model fitted to out-of-frame rearrangements, and those results were checked against IGoR. A later analysis scored TCR-TCR, TCR-HLA and TCR-CMV co-occurrence with hypergeometric tests, applying a repertoire-size bias correction to TCR pairs. In a later analysis, false discovery rates were estimated by permuting HLA or CMV assignments 20 times. A later analysis grouped co-occurring TCRs with DBSCAN, adding TCRdist sequence similarity when clustering within HLA-allele-positive subsets. Repertoires with fewer than 30,000 or more than 120,000 public chains were left out of co-occurrence clustering, as were a handful of repertoires with anomalous nucleotide sharing. TCRdb stores this immuneACCESS table with in-frame sequences only. Part of the clones is absent; in the studies checked, under half of the shortfall reflects unresolved V genes, and no reason is known for the rest. V and J calls and clone size follow that table, whereas D and trimming were derived from the DNA. Present in this sample are more than 85,000 clones, over 70% of which were seen just once. Over 6.5% of the sample lies in the top ten.

The cohort consisted of 670 or so healthy bone marrow donors. All cohort members were sampled while nominally healthy, although unrecorded immune exposures were likely present. The donor was CMV seropositive and belonged to the group of 250 to 300 seropositive cohort members. A peripheral blood sample was collected from each donor, and TCR beta sequencing was performed on peripheral blood mononuclear cells. The Qiagen DNeasy Blood Extraction Kit was used to extract genomic DNA from the blood cell samples. The clonotype was recovered from a woman between 40 and 55 years old in good health and CMV-seropositive. The specimen sequenced was PBMCs. The receptor chain draws on TRBV19 and TRBJ1-5; TRBD1 is a possible D gene, resting on 6 matching bases. The sequenced DNA is TGTGCCAGTAGTACCAACAGGGCGAGGGGCAATCAGCCCCAGCATTTT. This translates into CASSTNRARGNQPQHF.